A single sample is the source of the 11 T cell receptor beta chains below, sequenced in a study of Ad26.COV2.S vaccination and SARS-CoV-2 variants. Documented treatment: some 20 received Ad26.COV2.S at low or high dose, single or two shots; 5 received placebo; per-sample allocation not given. Samples were taken on day 63 after the first vaccine or placebo injection. The data were produced by immunoSEQ multiplex PCR, yet TCRdb's version contains in-frame clones alone and is incomplete. The sample consists of 300,000 to 400,000 clones, approximately 86% of them appearing once. The sample here was peripheral blood, taken in a trial of Ad26.COV2.S vaccine versus placebo. The receptors shown here come from a person between 18 and 60 years old who received the Ad26.COV2.S COVID-19 vaccine or a placebo.

The V gene is TRBV24-1, the J gene TRBJ1-4; 10 bases line up with TRBD1. Trimming removed 3 bases from V and 4 bases from J; junction bases left unmatched: 4. From germline, CDR1 is KGHDR and CDR2 SFDVKD. CDR3 size: 16 residues. CDR3 in amino acids: CATSDRTGGRNEKLFF. CDR3 DNA sequence: TGTGCCACCAGTGATCGGACAGGGGGGCGTAATGAAAAACTGTTTTTT.

This clone was counted many times. This sequence joins TRBV7-3 and TRBJ1-2; a weak D match, TRBD1 (6 bases). The V end lost 2 bases, the J end lost 4 bases, and 14 bases lay between the germline ends. This CDR3 region has 15 residues. Germline V lookup: CDR1 SGHTA, CDR2 FQGTGA. In DNA form, the CDR3 reads TGTGCCAGCAGCTTAGGGGGCGGGGTGGTCTATGGCTACACCTTC. As protein: CASSLGGGVVYGYTF.

This clone has a handful of counts. V and J are TRBV24-1 and TRBJ2-2; D gene unclear. Germline V CDR1 and CDR2: KGHDR, SFDVKD. Trimming pared 4 bases from V and 5 bases from J, leaving 13 bases between. This CDR3 is 15 amino acids long. The CDR3 DNA sequence: TGTGCCACCAGTGACCCCGTCTTAGGGACCGGGGAGCTGTTTTTT. The encoded protein is CATSDPVLGTGELFF.

The chain uses TRBV5-6 and TRBJ2-2; D is ambiguous. Germline V CDR1 and CDR2: SGHDT, YYEEEE. V lost 6 bases and J 1 base, leaving 10 bases between the germline ends. The CDR3 loop spans 14 amino acids. The CDR3 DNA follows: TGTGCCAGCACCAAAACAGTGAACACCGGGGAGCTGTTTTTT. Translating it yields CASTKTVNTGELFF. Full variable domain (rest looked up from reference TRBV5-6 and TRBJ2-2): DAGVTQSPTHLIKTRGQQVTLRCSPKSGHDTVSWYQQALGQGPQFIFQYYEEEERQRGNFPDRFSGHQFPNYSSELNVNALLLGDSALYLCASTKTVNTGELFFGEGSRLTVL.

The chain couples TRBV29-1 to TRBJ2-3; D gene ambiguous. Germline V gives CDR1 SQVTM, CDR2 ANQGSEA. There are 10 residues in the CDR3. The V end was cut by 7 bases, the J end by 6 bases, with 8 bases between. CDR3 coding DNA: TGCAGCGGATACTCCGATACGCAGTATTTT. This gives the protein CSGYSDTQYF.

The chain recombines TRBV3-1 (or the pseudogene TRBV3-2) with TRBJ2-7; no definite D call. CDR1 LGHDT and CDR2 YNNKEL come from the germline V gene (reference sequence). This CDR3 region has 14 residues. The V end was cut by 4 bases, the J end by 3 bases, with 13 bases between. The CDR3 sequence: CASSRPGSLYEQYF. For the CDR3, the DNA is TGTGCCAGCAGCCGTCCTGGCTCCCTCTACGAGCAGTACTTC.

This chain joins TRBV7-6 and TRBJ1-2, with a tentative D call TRBD1 (6 bases). V lost 2 bases and J 3 bases, leaving 13 bases between the germline ends. The CDR3 has 15 residues. The germline V gene encodes CDR1 SGHVS and CDR2 FNYEAQ. The CDR3 region is CASSLFSGEDYGYTF. Written as DNA, the CDR3 is TGTGCCAGCAGCTTATTCTCAGGGGAAGACTATGGCTACACCTTC.

The table lists this clone with a count of one. V and J are TRBV9 and TRBJ1-3; perhaps TRBD1 as D (6 bases). The length of the CDR3 is 16 residues. V was cut by 0 bases and J by 2 bases, with 12 bases left in between. In germline, CDR1 is SGDLS, CDR2 YYNGEE. CDR3 region: CASSVEGGGTGNTIYF. The CDR3 bases are TGTGCCAGCAGCGTAGAAGGAGGGGGAACTGGAAACACCATATATTTT.

The rearrangement links TRBV3-1 (or the pseudogene TRBV3-2) to TRBJ1-1; TRBD1 agrees at 8 bases. V lost 3 bases and J lost 3; bases outside the gene matches: 12. CDR3 length equals 17 residues. Per the germline V gene, CDR1 is LGHDT and CDR2 is YNNKEL (reference sequence). The CDR3 reads CASSQQGAPSLDTEAFF. The CDR3 DNA reads TGTGCCAGCAGCCAGCAGGGGGCACCGAGTTTGGACACTGAAGCTTTCTTT.

This chain links TRBV10-1 with TRBJ2-3; TRBD2 agrees at 7 bases. Trimming at V came to 10 bases and at J to 0 bases, leaving 10 bases not matched to a gene. This CDR3 has 15 residues. Germline CDR1 is WNHNN and CDR2 is SYGVQD (reference sequence). DNA of the CDR3: TGCGCCACTTCCCGACTAGCCGGTAGCACAGATACGCAGTATTTT. As protein: CATSRLAGSTDTQYF.

The chain uses TRBV7-2 and TRBJ2-1; D perhaps matches TRBD2 (7 bases). This CDR3 has 14 amino acids. CDR1 is SGHTA and CDR2 is FQGNSA in the germline V gene. The germline V and J ends were trimmed by 5 bases and 9 bases, with 17 bases remaining between them. This chain's CDR3 is CASSIVAGAVEQFF. The CDR3 region has the DNA TGTGCCAGCAGCATCGTGGCGGGGGCGGTTGAGCAGTTCTTC.